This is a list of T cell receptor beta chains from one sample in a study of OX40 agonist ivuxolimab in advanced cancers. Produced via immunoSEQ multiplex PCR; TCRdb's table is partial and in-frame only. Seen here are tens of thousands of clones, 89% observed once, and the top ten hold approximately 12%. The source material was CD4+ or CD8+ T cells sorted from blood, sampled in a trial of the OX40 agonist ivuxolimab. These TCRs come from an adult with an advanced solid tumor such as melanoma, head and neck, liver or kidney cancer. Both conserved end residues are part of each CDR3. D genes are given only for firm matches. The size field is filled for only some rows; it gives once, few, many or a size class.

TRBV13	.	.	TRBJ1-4	TGTGCCAGCAGCTTGCTCCCCAGGGCTGAAAAACTGTTTTTT	CASSLLPRAEKLFF
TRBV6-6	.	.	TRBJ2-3	TGTGCCGTCGGCCGGCCCAGCGGGGATACGCAGTATTTT	CAVGRPSGDTQYF
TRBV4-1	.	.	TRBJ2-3	TGCGCCAGCAGCCAAGATCGGGGAGGGGGAGCAGATACGCAGTATTTT	CASSQDRGGGADTQYF
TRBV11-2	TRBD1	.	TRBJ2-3	TGTGCCAGCAGCTGGACAGGGGGTGGAGATACGCAGTATTTT	CASSWTGGGDTQYF
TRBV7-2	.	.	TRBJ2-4	TGTGCCAGCAGCACGCTCGGGGTGGGAAACATTCAGTACTTC	CASSTLGVGNIQYF
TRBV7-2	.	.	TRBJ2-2	TGTGCCAGCAGCTTAGAAGGGAAGCCCACCGGGGAGCTGTTTTTT	CASSLEGKPTGELFF
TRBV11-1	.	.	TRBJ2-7	TGTGCCAGCAGCTTCCGGGACGTTTTTTACGAGCAGTACTTC	CASSFRDVFYEQYF
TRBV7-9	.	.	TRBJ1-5	TGTGCCAGCGAGGGGAGCAATCAGCCCCAGCATTTT	CASEGSNQPQHF
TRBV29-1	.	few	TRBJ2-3	TGCAGCGTTCTGCGGCACACAGATACGCAGTATTTT	CSVLRHTDTQYF
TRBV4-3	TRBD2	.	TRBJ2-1	TGCGCCAGCAGCCAAGAGACGAGCGGGAGACCTGGCCATGAGCAGTTCTTC	CASSQETSGRPGHEQFF
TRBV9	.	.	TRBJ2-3	TGTGCCAGCAGCGTAGGGGACGGATTCACAGATACGCAGTATTTT	CASSVGDGFTDTQYF
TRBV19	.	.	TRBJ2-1	TGTGCCAGTAGTATAGGTCAGATTACCTACAATGAGCAGTTCTTC	CASSIGQITYNEQFF
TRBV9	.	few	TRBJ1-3	TGTGCCAGCAGCCCCTACAAGAGCTCTGGAAACACCATATATTTT	CASSPYKSSGNTIYF
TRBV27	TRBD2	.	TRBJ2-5	TGTGCCAGCAGACTAGCGGGAAACCCCATAGGGACCCAGTACTTC	CASRLAGNPIGTQYF
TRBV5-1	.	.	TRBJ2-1	TGCGCCAGCAGCTTGGGTCGCCAGTACAATGAGCAGTTCTTC	CASSLGRQYNEQFF
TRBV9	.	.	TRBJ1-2	TGTGCCAGCAGCGTAAACAGAAAATCTAACTATGGCTACACCTTC	CASSVNRKSNYGYTF
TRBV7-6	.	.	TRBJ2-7	TGTGCCAGCAGCTTTGTGAGGAACTCCTACGAGCAGTACTTC	CASSFVRNSYEQYF
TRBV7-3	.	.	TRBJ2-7	TGTGCCAGCAGCCCCATCGGTAACTACGAGCAGTACTTC	CASSPIGNYEQYF
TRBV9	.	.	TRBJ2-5	TGTGCCAGCAGCGGTCGAGGGGAGACCCAGTACTTC	CASSGRGETQYF
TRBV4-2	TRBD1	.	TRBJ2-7	TGTGCCAGCAGCCAAGACAACAGGGGACCCTCCTACGAGCAGTACTTC	CASSQDNRGPSYEQYF
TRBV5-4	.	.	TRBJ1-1	TGTGCCAGCAGCTCCTTCGGGGGAATGAACACTGAAGCTTTCTTT	CASSSFGGMNTEAFF
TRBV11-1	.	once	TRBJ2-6	TGTGCCAGCAGCTTATGGACGGTTAGCTCTGGGGCCAACGTCCTGACTTTC	CASSLWTVSSGANVLTF
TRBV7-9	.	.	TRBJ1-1	TGTGCCAGCAGCTTAGGGTACAACAAAGCTTTCTTT	CASSLGYNKAFF
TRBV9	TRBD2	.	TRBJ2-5	TGTGCCAGCAGCGTAGGAGACCGGCGGGGGGGAGCCCAAGAGACCCAGTACTTC	CASSVGDRRGGAQETQYF
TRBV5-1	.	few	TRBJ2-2	TGCGCCAGCAGCTGGGGGGGCCAAACCGGGGAGCTGTTTTTT	CASSWGGQTGELFF
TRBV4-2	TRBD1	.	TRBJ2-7	TGTGCCAGCAGCTACCAACAGGGGCCCCCCTACGAGCAGTACTTC	CASSYQQGPPYEQYF
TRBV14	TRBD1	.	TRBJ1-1	TGTGCCAGCAGCCAAGATCAGGGGCGGACAGGGAGGACTGAAGCTTTCTTT	CASSQDQGRTGRTEAFF
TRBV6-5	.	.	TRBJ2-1	TGTGCCAGCAGTTGGCGGGACTACAATGAGCAGTTCTTC	CASSWRDYNEQFF
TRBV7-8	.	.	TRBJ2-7	TGTGCCAGCAGTTCGGACTTTTACGAGCAGTACTTC	CASSSDFYEQYF
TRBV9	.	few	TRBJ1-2	TGTGCCAGCAGCGTAGGCGGCTATGGCTACACCTTC	CASSVGGYGYTF
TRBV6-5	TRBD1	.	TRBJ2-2	TGTGCCAGCAGTTACTCGACAGGGTTGACCGGGGAGCTGTTTTTT	CASSYSTGLTGELFF
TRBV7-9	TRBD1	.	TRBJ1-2	TGTGCCAGCAGCCCGCGACAGGGTAACGGCTATGGCTACACCTTC	CASSPRQGNGYGYTF
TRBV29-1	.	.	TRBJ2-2	TGCAGCGTTGAGGGTGGGTCTACGAACACCGGGGAGCTGTTTTTT	CSVEGGSTNTGELFF
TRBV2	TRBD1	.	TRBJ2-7	TGTGCCAGCAAGCCTCATACTTCCGGGACAGGGACCTACGAGCAGTACTTC	CASKPHTSGTGTYEQYF
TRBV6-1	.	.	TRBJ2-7	TGTGCCAGCAGTGAATTCGCTACCTACGAGCAGTACTTC	CASSEFATYEQYF
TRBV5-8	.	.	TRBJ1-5	TGTGCCAGCACCCTGAGGGGGGGTGGCAATCAGCCCCAGCATTTT	CASTLRGGGNQPQHF
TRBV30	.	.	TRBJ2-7	TGTGCCTGGCAGGACGCAACTGGGCAGTACTTC	CAWQDATGQYF
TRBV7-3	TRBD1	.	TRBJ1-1	TGTGCCAGCAGCTTGGACAGGGGCAACACTGAAGCTTTCTTT	CASSLDRGNTEAFF
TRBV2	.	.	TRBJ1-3	TGTGCCAGCAGTGTCGGGGGAAGCTCTGGAAACACCATATATTTT	CASSVGGSSGNTIYF
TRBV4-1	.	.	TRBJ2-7	TGCGCCAGCAGTTACCGGGACATCGGCTACGAGCAGTACTTC	CASSYRDIGYEQYF
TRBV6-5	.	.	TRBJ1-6	TGTGCCAGCAGTTTCTCAACCGGTTCACCCCTCCACTTT	CASSFSTGSPLHF
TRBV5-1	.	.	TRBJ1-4	TGCGCCAGCAACAGAGGGTCGGCTAATGAAAAACTGTTTTTT	CASNRGSANEKLFF
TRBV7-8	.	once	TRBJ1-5	TGTGCCAGCAGCTTGGTCGAAGGGTATAGCAATCAGCCCCAGCATTTT	CASSLVEGYSNQPQHF
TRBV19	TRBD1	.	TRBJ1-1	TGTGCCAGTAGGAACCGGGACAGGGGGCGCGGTACTGAAGCTTTCTTT	CASRNRDRGRGTEAFF
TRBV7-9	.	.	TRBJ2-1	TGTGCCAGCAGCCCTGGGACCAATGAGCAGTTCTTC	CASSPGTNEQFF
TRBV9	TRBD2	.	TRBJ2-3	TGTGCCAGCAGCCCTAGGACTAGCGGTAGCACAGATACGCAGTATTTT	CASSPRTSGSTDTQYF
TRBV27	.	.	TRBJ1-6	TGTGCCAGCAGTTATTCTGGAACAGACAATTCACCCCTCCACTTT	CASSYSGTDNSPLHF
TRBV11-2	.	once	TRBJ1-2	TGTGCCAGCAGCTTACCGGGGGCGTCCTATGGCTACACCTTC	CASSLPGASYGYTF
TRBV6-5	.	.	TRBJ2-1	TGTGCCAGTCAAGACATAAGCTCCTACAATGAGCAGTTCTTC	CASQDISSYNEQFF